This T cell receptor (beta chain) stems from a study of T-cell memory formation after mild COVID-19 (dated by TCRdb to 2020 to 2022). General notes on the study: TCR sequence clusters from the two donors were largely donor specific. In a couple of donors, T-cell clones that expanded and contracted after mild COVID-19 were tracked by sequencing TCRalpha and TCRbeta repertoires over time. The cohort comprised two young, previously healthy adult volunteers, one female and one male. What the study reported, not specific to this receptor: The second-wave clones that peaked on day 37 were not confirmed to be SARS-CoV-2 specific. Some responding clones were detected in pre-infection memory, which suggested that pre-existing cross-reactive memory T cells had joined the SARS-CoV-2 response. Contracting CD4+ clones appeared mostly in the CM and EM memory subsets, whereas CD8+ clones were enriched in EMRA. Only a couple of mild cases were covered in the study, and larger cohorts including severe cases with pre-infection samples were considered necessary. Clones contracting from day 15 to 85 had balanced CD4/CD8 phenotypes, while a second wave expanding from day 15 to 37 was biased towards CD4+.

Ficoll-Paque density gradient centrifugation was used to isolate PBMCs. Details on this clonotype: Its antigen has not been determined. No base quality values were provided; no much bigger clone lies one nucleotide off.

For sequencing, an Illumina NovaSeq 6000 was employed. TCRalpha and TCRbeta cDNA libraries were built by 5'RACE with constant-segment primers, adding sample barcodes and unique molecular identifiers. Trizol reagent was used to extract RNA from every sample. Library amplification was performed in two PCR steps, and a second sample barcode and Illumina TruSeq adapters were introduced in the second step. Sequencing of the libraries was done on an Illumina NovaSeq, producing 2 x 150 bp paired-end reads. As for how the authors treated the data: Reads were demultiplexed and collapsed into UMI-guided consensus sequences with migec v1.2.7. With mixcr v2.1.11, UMI consensuses were aligned to TRA and TRB V and J templates and assembled into clonotypes. A clonotype was counted as expanded or contracted only when both edgeR and NoisET called the clonotype significant, with the noise models trained on biological replicates. For edgeR calls, the thresholds were a false discovery rate-adjusted p below 0.01 and a log2 fold-change of 1. As an exploratory analysis of dynamics, max-normalized trajectories of the 1000 most abundant clonotypes were examined with PCA combined with hierarchical clustering. The CD4 or CD8 phenotype of responding clones was assigned using the separately sequenced CD4+ and CD8+ repertoires. The public reads were run again by TCRdb, first through fastp at Q25 and then through MiXCR, and only productive beta chains were kept. Rows with a matching CDR3 protein are joined into one entry that keeps the most common DNA and genes. What appears here as the V and J calls and clone size reflects TCRdb's work, not the paper's. A total of under 450,000 distinct CDR3 sequences appear in this sample, roughly a quarter of them only once. Around 12% of the sample rests with the top ten.

From the cysteine up to the phenylalanine, the CDR3 has a length of 16 residues. The DNA shown is the 48-base CDR3, in frame from base 1. From the germline V gene, CDR1 is MDHEN and CDR2 is SYDVKM. Trimming takes 3 bases from V and 5 bases from J, and the germline ends sit 17 bases apart. The chain couples TRBV28 to TRBJ2-1; no D gene can be assigned with confidence. The sequence derives from an adult woman who had mild COVID-19 (a few samples of this study predate the infection). The sample titles of this study are shuffled in the database, so cell type and time point are left out; the donor was told from shared clones. Sample: PBMCs or a T cell subset sorted from them (not recorded which). The CDR3 region: CASSFSLGLTNNEQFF. DNA sequence: TGTGCCAGCAGTTTCTCTTTGGGGTTAACCAACAATGAGCAGTTCTTC.